The clone carrying this T cell receptor (beta chain) turned up a few times. Sequencing targeted expressed TCRB transcripts, as all isolated RNA had been reverse transcribed. Sequencing was performed with immunoSEQ multiplex PCR; in TCRdb, only in-frame clones are kept and a portion is missing. Of around 400,000 clones in the sample, roughly 12% were seen once. These data belong to a study of beta chain features in type 1 diabetes. Trimming took 7 bases from V and 7 from J; bases not matched to a gene: 8. The CDR3 consists of 14 residues. Germline V gene lookup returns CDR1 SQVTM and CDR2 ANQGSEA. The rearrangement links TRBV29-1 to TRBJ1-3, with 12 nucleotides matching TRBD1. The sequencing sample was made of naive CD4+ T cells from blood. The origin of this receptor is a man aged 18 to 29 in good health. CDR3 in amino acids: CSARGDRGLNTIYF. The CDR3 DNA follows: TGCAGCGCACGAGGGGACAGGGGGCTGAACACCATATATTTT.